Listed here is a single TCR beta chain. Antigen unknown. This entry is derived from a study of graft-versus-host responses after intestinal transplantation. There are 15 residues in the CDR3. Germline V gives CDR1 SNHLY, CDR2 FYNNEI. Unmatched junction bases numbered 4, after V lost 5 bases and J lost 3 bases. Study observations and caveats: Analysis identified GvH clones in recipient marrow, with some appearing first in ileum or blood.

The protocol was immunoSEQ multiplex PCR, while the TCRdb copy is restricted to in-frame clones and leaves out a portion. Seen here are just under 65,000 clones, roughly 90% observed once, and the top ten hold approximately 1.5%. This TCR was sampled from a human donor who was the organ donor for an intestinal transplant. The source was unstimulated CD8+ T cells sorted from spleen or lymph node cells, collected before transplant. The chain uses TRBV2 and TRBJ2-2; 9 nucleotides agree with TRBD1. CDR3 amino acids: CASSPGTGYTGELFF. The CDR3 DNA sequence: TGTGCCAGCAGTCCCGGGACAGGGTACACCGGGGAGCTGTTTTTT.